This T cell receptor (beta chain) appears in the sequencing data of a study of blood T cell repertoires in COVID-19 (dated by TCRdb to 2020 to 2022). Concerning the study at large: Samples covering the acute and convalescent phases of COVID-19 were provided by collaborators in the United States, Italy and Spain. The repertoires were released in a freely available public database intended as a resource for research on the immune response to SARS-CoV-2. The material from the prospective study consisted of cDNA or gDNA derived from T cells, B-cell-depleted T cells, or PBMCs. Where available, HLA class I and class II types were obtained from metadata supplied by the sample provider rather than from assay-based typing. Nearly every sample came with metadata listing a de-identified subject ID, COVID-19 status, age in years and sex. The samples were drawn from the first 160 participants of the ongoing ImmuneRACE study and from 950 to 1,500 subjects provided by 6 global collaborators. Subjects who had been exposed to COVID-19, were actively infected with it, or had recovered from it provided the deeply sampled blood TCRbeta repertoires that made up the dataset. Here is what the overall study found, with its caveats: Clinical and demographic metadata were provided uncurated, with the amount varying by source and participant.

TCRbeta CDR3 regions were amplified from genomic DNA by means of the immunoSEQ Assay, a bias-controlled multiplex PCR. As for the authors' bioinformatics: The number of nucleated cells in each sample was estimated from the amplification of reference gene primers within the assay. To quantify the absolute abundance of each unique TCRbeta CDR3 rearrangement, sequence reads were collapsed and filtered. Productive Simpson clonality was computed per sample as the square root of Simpson's diversity index over productive rearrangements. Here the immuneACCESS table is served through TCRdb, limited to in-frame sequences with V and J called. Missing clones are a known gap in these copies; in checked studies unresolved V genes cover under half, and the rest lacks a known reason. The V and J calls and clone size are taken from that table; D and trimming were inferred from the DNA. This sample gives under 75,000 clones in total; 90% of them show up just once. The ten top clones hold approximately 13% of the sample.

On this clone itself: No cognate antigen has been identified for it. Base qualities are not recorded, but no much larger clone differs from it by a single base.

The collaborating institutions used their own protocols to collect whole blood in K2EDTA tubes. Collaborator samples were shipped for TCRbeta analysis as frozen whole blood, isolated PBMCs, or DNA extracted from either sample type. According to the germline V gene, CDR1 reads SGHRS and CDR2 reads YFSETQ. The germline V and J ends show losses of 5 bases and 3 bases respectively, and no gene match explains 6 bases of the junction. The CDR3 holds 14 amino acids from the cysteine to the phenylalanine. The retained sequence is limited to the CDR3, 42 bases, with the frame set at the first base. The TCR sequence derives from a man aged 60 to 75 with active COVID-19. Sequenced: peripheral blood. The chain employs TRBV5-1 and TRBJ1-1; TRBD1 matches 8 bases in the middle. At the DNA level, the sequence is TGCGCCAGCAGGAAAGCAGGGGGCCACACTGAAGCTTTCTTT. The translation is CASRKAGGHTEAFF.